This is a list of T cell receptor beta chains from one sample in a study of CD4 T cells in relation to SARS-CoV-2 and coronaviruses. For these TCRs, the target antigens are not known. Clones were read by immunoSEQ multiplex PCR, and TCRdb kept only the in-frame ones, dropping some. Among approximately 24,000 clones listed, about 75% were seen once. Source material: CD4+ T cells from PBMCs, cultured in vitro. The receptors here all came from a human donor in good health. The conserved cysteine and the conserved F or W are not part of the CDR3 here.

V	J	CDR3
TRBV5-1	TRBJ2-7	ASSASMGGGSAYEQY
TRBV5-1	TRBJ2-2	ASSLDRGELF
TRBV12-5	TRBJ2-3	ASGPRVAGRGDTQY
TRBV24-1	TRBJ2-1	ATSDGTRVGEQF
TRBV7-8	TRBJ2-5	ASSQDQREVLGTQY
TRBV5-1	TRBJ2-5	ASSLVAGMRQETQY
TRBV19	TRBJ1-5	ASSGDRNQPQH
TRBV12-3/TRBV12-4	TRBJ2-1	ASSRGFYNEQF
TRBV20-1	TRBJ2-1	SATRHEQF
TRBV2	TRBJ1-1	ASSDETGTEAF
TRBV14	TRBJ1-2	ASSQDITGYGYT
TRBV7-2	TRBJ2-1	ASSLGVAGTNEQF
TRBV5-1	TRBJ2-5	ASSGTGSGTQY
TRBV10-1	TRBJ2-3	ASSDGNPSTDTQY
TRBV20-1	TRBJ2-7	SAEGEGEQY
TRBV19	TRBJ1-5	ASSIPGGGQPQH
TRBV12-3/TRBV12-4	TRBJ2-1	ASSPGQPNEQF
TRBV28	TRBJ1-2	ASNWDSLNYGYT
TRBV30	TRBJ1-1	AWSVPAKRVNTEAF
TRBV12-3/TRBV12-4	TRBJ1-1	ASSRQGAF
TRBV3-1/TRBV3-2	TRBJ2-5	ASSQDPGQETQY
TRBV14	TRBJ2-7	ASSQEGGRWPPHTYEQY
TRBV7-9	TRBJ1-5	ASSAGTGAEGQPQH
TRBV3-1/TRBV3-2	TRBJ1-2	ASSQGLAPWGYT
TRBV6-2/TRBV6-3	TRBJ2-3	ASSYSDSSDTQY
TRBV18	TRBJ1-2	ASSPDREYGYT
TRBV5-1	TRBJ2-7	ASSVSGTNYEQY
TRBV28	TRBJ2-5	ASSLGVLAKETQY
TRBV9	TRBJ1-1	ASSVQQGDTEAF
TRBV5-1	TRBJ2-6	ASSTQGSGANVLT
TRBV12-3/TRBV12-4	TRBJ2-7	ASSYGTREQY
TRBV5-1	TRBJ1-4	ASSPTGTVSTNEKLF
TRBV5-1	TRBJ2-3	ASSLAGGSGDTQY
TRBV28	TRBJ2-5	ASSQGQVRAQY